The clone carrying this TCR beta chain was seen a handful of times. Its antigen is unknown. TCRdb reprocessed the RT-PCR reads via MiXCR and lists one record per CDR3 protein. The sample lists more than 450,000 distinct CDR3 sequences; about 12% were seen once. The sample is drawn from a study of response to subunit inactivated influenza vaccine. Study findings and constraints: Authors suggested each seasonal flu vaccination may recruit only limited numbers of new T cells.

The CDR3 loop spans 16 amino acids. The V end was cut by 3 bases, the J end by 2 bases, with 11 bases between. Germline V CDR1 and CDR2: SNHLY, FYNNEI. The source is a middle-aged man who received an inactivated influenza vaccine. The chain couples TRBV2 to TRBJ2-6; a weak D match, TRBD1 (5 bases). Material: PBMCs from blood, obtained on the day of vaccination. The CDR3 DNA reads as TGTGCCAGCAGTGAGTTTAAGGGGCCTGGGGCCAACGTCCTGACTTTC. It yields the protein CASSEFKGPGANVLTF.